The 14 T cell receptor beta chains below come from one sample, sequenced in a study of cytomegalovirus exposure and HLA in healthy donors. PCR employed 60 Vbeta and 13 Jbeta primers. Clones were read by immunoSEQ multiplex PCR, and TCRdb kept only the in-frame ones, dropping some. In the table there are roughly 250,000 clones, around 66% of which are singletons. The specimen sequenced was PBMCs. The receptor set was obtained from a female donor in good health and CMV-seronegative.

The gene calls are TRBV5-4 and TRBJ2-7; 9 nucleotides align to TRBD1. Per germline, CDR1 SGHNT and CDR2 YYREEE (reference sequence). The CDR3 has 15 residues. Trimming cost V 3 bases and J 4 bases; bases outside gene matches: 8. The CDR3 coding sequence is TGTGCCAGCAGCTCGGGACAGGGCGGCGAATACGAGCAGTACTTC. It translates to CASSSGQGGEYEQYF.

This clone occurred a few times. J is TRBJ1-4 and V is TRBV14; 7 positions match TRBD1. This CDR3 has 16 amino acids. The germline CDR1 and CDR2 sequences are SGHDN and FVKESK. V trimming: 0 bases; J trimming: 4 bases; junction bases outside the gene matches: 5. The CDR3 bases are TGTGCCAGCAGCCAAGACGGGACAGCATATAATGAAAAACTGTTTTTT. Residues: CASSQDGTAYNEKLFF.

V gene TRBV5-1 combines with J gene TRBJ1-2; 8 bases align to TRBD1. This CDR3 is built from 14 residues. Germline loops: CDR1 SGHRS, CDR2 YFSETQ. J lost 4 bases, V lost 6 bases, and 8 bases had no gene match. The CDR3 nucleotides read TGCGCCAGCACCCCCGGGACAGGAACCTATGGCTACACCTTC. This encodes CASTPGTGTYGYTF.

The chain employs TRBV5-4 and TRBJ1-6; 7 bases match TRBD1. Germline V gene data show CDR1 as SGHNT and CDR2 as YYREEE (reference sequence). After removal of 4 bases from V and 7 bases from J, the junction contained 8 bases not matched to a gene. The CDR3 contains 15 residues. CDR3 sequence (DNA): TGTGCCAGCAGCAGAACCGGACAGGTCAATTCACCCCTCCACTTT. Residues: CASSRTGQVNSPLHF.

The chain joins TRBV13 to TRBJ2-1, with 8 bases aligning to TRBD1. Germline V lookup: CDR1 PRHDT, CDR2 FYEKMQ (reference sequence). V shed 5 bases, J shed 5 bases, and the junction held 8 bases outside the gene matches. The CDR3 consists of 15 residues. The CDR3 sequence: CASSKAGTGDNEQFF. CDR3 coding DNA: TGTGCCAGCAGCAAAGCCGGGACAGGCGACAATGAGCAGTTCTTC.

With respect to this clone: Other nucleotide sequences from this sample produce the same CDR3. V gene TRBV29-1 combines with J gene TRBJ1-1; TRBD1 matches 7 bases. There are 12 residues in the CDR3. CDR1 and CDR2 (germline): SQVTM, ANQGSEA. V lost 5 bases and J lost 1; bases outside the gene matches: 1. The CDR3 bases are TGCAGCGTTCACAGGGGGAACACTGAAGCTTTCTTT. Its translation: CSVHRGNTEAFF.

The rearrangement links TRBV9 to TRBJ2-1, with TRBD2 as a possible D gene (6 bases). This CDR3 has 16 residues. V was trimmed by 2 bases and J by 9 bases, leaving 21 bases between them. Germline loops: CDR1 SGDLS, CDR2 YYNGEE. This chain's CDR3 is CASSVAGTLIGIEQFF. In DNA form, the CDR3 reads TGTGCCAGCAGCGTGGCGGGGACTCTCATAGGTATTGAGCAGTTCTTC. The whole variable domain, filled in from reference TRBV9 and TRBJ2-1, reads DSGVTQTPKHLITATGQRVTLRCSPRSGDLSVYWYQQSLDQGLQFLIQYYNGEERAKGNILERFSAQQFPDLHSELNLSSLELGDSALYFCASSVAGTLIGIEQFFGPGTRLTVL.

The chain couples TRBV10-1 to TRBJ1-2; TRBD1 matches 8 bases. V was clipped by 8 bases and J by 7 bases; unmatched bases: 9. Germline V lookup: CDR1 WNHNN, CDR2 SYGVQD (reference sequence). The CDR3 spans 13 residues. The CDR3 DNA follows: TGCGCCAGCTCGGACGACAGGGGTCGTGGCTACACCTTC. It is translated as CASSDDRGRGYTF.

The V and J genes are TRBV29-1 and TRBJ1-1, with 9 bases identical to TRBD1. Germline V gene sequence: CDR1 SQVTM, CDR2 ANQGSEA. J gave up 11 bases and V 0 bases, and 7 bases lay outside the gene matches. This CDR3 contains 13 residues. DNA for the CDR3: TGCAGCGTTGAAGATGTACAGGGGGCGGGGGCTTTCTTT. Amino acids: CSVEDVQGAGAFF.

The chain carries TRBV6-5 and TRBJ2-1, with unresolved D. CDR1 is MNHEY, CDR2 SVGAGI, per germline. V lost 0 bases and J 9 bases, leaving 12 bases between the germline ends. This CDR3 is 14 amino acids long. CDR3 loop: CASSYSLVSFEQFF. CDR3 in DNA: TGTGCCAGCAGTTACTCGTTAGTGTCTTTTGAGCAGTTCTTC.

The V and J genes are TRBV7-9 and TRBJ1-1; D ambiguous. V shed 1 base and J shed 4 bases, with 7 bases lying between them. Germline V lookup: CDR1 SEHNR, CDR2 FQNEAQ (reference sequence). The CDR3 totals 13 residues. As DNA, the CDR3 is TGTGCCAGCAGCTTAGTGGCCACCACTGAAGCTTTCTTT. Its translation is CASSLVATTEAFF.

This clone was counted between two and nine times. The CDR3 region is CASSTRDSGNTIYF. The DNA for the CDR3 is TGTGCCAGCAGTACCAGGGACTCTGGAAACACCATATATTTT. This chain links TRBV27 with TRBJ1-3, with D possibly TRBD1 on 5 matching bases. This CDR3 is built from 14 residues. V shed 5 bases and J shed 0 bases, with 8 bases lying between them. CDR1 and CDR2 from the germline V gene are MNHEY and SMNVEV (reference sequence).

The chain is built from TRBV29-1 and TRBJ1-1; TRBD1 aligns across 7 bases. The germline CDR1 and CDR2 sequences are SQVTM and ANQGSEA. The CDR3 extends over 15 amino acids. The J segment lost 1 base and the V segment lost 3 bases, leaving 8 bases of the junction unmatched. The CDR3 coding sequence is TGCAGCGTTGACCGGACAGGAATGGGGAACACTGAAGCTTTCTTT. This codes for CSVDRTGMGNTEAFF.

The chain combines TRBV9 with TRBJ2-3, with TRBD1 matching over 9 bases. The V gene's germline CDR1 is SGDLS and CDR2 YYNGEE. The CDR3 length is 16 residues. V lost 0 bases and J lost 4; bases outside the gene matches: 6. The CDR3 sequence is CASSVALRTGADTQYF. The DNA of the CDR3 is TGTGCCAGCAGCGTAGCTTTAAGGACAGGGGCAGATACGCAGTATTTT. Together with reference TRBV9 and TRBJ2-3, the CDR3 gives the full variable domain: DSGVTQTPKHLITATGQRVTLRCSPRSGDLSVYWYQQSLDQGLQFLIQYYNGEERAKGNILERFSAQQFPDLHSELNLSSLELGDSALYFCASSVALRTGADTQYFGPGTRLTVL.